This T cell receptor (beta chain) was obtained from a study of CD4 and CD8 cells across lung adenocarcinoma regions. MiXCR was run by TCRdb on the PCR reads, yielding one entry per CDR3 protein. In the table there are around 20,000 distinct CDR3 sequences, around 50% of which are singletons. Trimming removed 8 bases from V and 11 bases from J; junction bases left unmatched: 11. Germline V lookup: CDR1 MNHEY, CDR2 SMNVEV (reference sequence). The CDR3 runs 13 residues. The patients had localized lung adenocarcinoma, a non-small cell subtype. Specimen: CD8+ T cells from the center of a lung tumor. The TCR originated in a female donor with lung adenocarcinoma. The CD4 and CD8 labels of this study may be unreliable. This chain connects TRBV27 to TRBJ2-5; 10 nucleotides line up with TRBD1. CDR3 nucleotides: TGTGCCAGCGGGGGACAGGGGAGGAACGTGCAGTACTTC. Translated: CASGGQGRNVQYF.